One T cell receptor (beta chain) is described in this entry. The data originate from a study of blood T cell repertoires in COVID-19. Study summary: The samples span acute and convalescent COVID-19 from the United States, Italy and Spain. From T cells, B-cell-depleted T cells, or PBMCs came the material, which was cDNA or gDNA.

Under the authors' procedure: Counts of nucleated cells, estimated from reference gene primer amplification, were obtained. Repertoires were generated with immunoSEQ multiplex PCR, while TCRdb's copy carries only in-frame clones and drops some. Clone size and V and J calls were adopted from that table, with D and trimming inferred from the DNA. The repertoire includes 100,000 to 150,000 clones, about four fifths of them detected once, and roughly 16% sits in the top ten. CDR3 length: 15 amino acids. Germline CDR1 and CDR2: KGHDR and SFDVKD. V lost 4 bases to trimming and J lost 7 bases; unmatched junction nucleotides: 9.

Sequencing was performed on peripheral blood. The clonotype was recovered from a man in his fifties or sixties with active or convalescent COVID-19. The chain recombines TRBV24-1 with TRBJ1-2; 9 positions match TRBD1. This chain's CDR3 is CATSDPTRTGVGYTF. The DNA of the CDR3 is TGTGCCACCAGTGACCCTACCCGGACAGGGGTTGGCTACACCTTC.